This T cell receptor beta chain was observed in a study of blood T cell repertoires in COVID-19. Only in-frame clones appear in the TCRdb table, and some are missing; sequencing was by immunoSEQ multiplex PCR. This repertoire shows some 130,000 clones, around 80% found once; its top ten account for about 2.4%. V was trimmed by 3 bases and J by 1 base, leaving 10 bases between them. CDR3 length: 14 residues. Germline values: CDR1 LNHDA, CDR2 SQIVND (reference sequence). The rearrangement links TRBV19 to TRBJ2-7; tentatively, D is TRBD1 (6 bases). Source material: PBMCs or T cells enriched from blood (not recorded which). This TCR derives from a man aged 40-55 years with acute COVID-19. CDR3 coding DNA: TGTGCCAGTAGTATTGGCGGACAGTCCTACGAGCAGTACTTC. Translation: CASSIGGQSYEQYF.